This T cell receptor (beta chain) was profiled in a study of identical twins. Each CDR3 protein gets one entry after TCRdb re-called the 5' RACE reads with MiXCR. The data show 600,000 to 850,000 distinct CDR3 sequences, 15% to 20% seen once. V dropped 0 bases and J dropped 8 bases, with 14 bases sitting between them. This CDR3 is 16 amino acids long. Germline V CDR1 and CDR2: MNHEY, SVGAGI. The sample also formed part of further work on T cells expressing NK-cell markers. That source notes: According to the study, TCR beta repertoires originated from sorted CD3+CD56+NKG2C+, CD3+CD56+NKG2C- and CD3+CD56-NKG2C+ T cells. Within the sequenced cohort of eight donors, seven exhibited HCMV seropositivity and one was seronegative.

This chain connects TRBV6-5 to TRBJ1-6; the D is unclear. The receptor was isolated from a woman under 30 in good health. Material for sequencing was PBMCs. In DNA form, the CDR3 reads TGTGCCAGCAGTTACTCGATCACGCAGGAGGATTCACCCCTCCACTTT. The encoded protein is CASSYSITQEDSPLHF.